The entry below gives a single T cell receptor beta chain sequence along with its context. Antigen specificity is unknown. The sample originates from a study of cytomegalovirus exposure and HLA in healthy donors. The CDR3 covers 17 residues. Looked up from germline, CDR1 is SGDLS and CDR2 is YYNGEE. The V gene lost 2 bases and the J gene lost 7 bases, with 22 bases spanning the gap. Findings and limits, study-wide: Follow-up analysis later connected one missense variant in DCLRE1C with trimming of TCR beta V- and J-genes.

The primer mix had 60 Vbeta and 13 Jbeta primers. Sequencing was performed with immunoSEQ multiplex PCR; in TCRdb, only in-frame clones are kept and a portion is missing. The sample's table shows around 100,000 clones. The chain couples TRBV9 to TRBJ2-1; D possibly corresponds to TRBD2 (5 bases). The TCR comes from a man aged 35-49 years in good health and CMV-seropositive. The source material was PBMCs. The CDR3 region has the DNA TGTGCCAGCAGCGTCGTCCTCGACTCTTATTCGGGGAATGAGCAGTTCTTC. It encodes CASSVVLDSYSGNEQFF.